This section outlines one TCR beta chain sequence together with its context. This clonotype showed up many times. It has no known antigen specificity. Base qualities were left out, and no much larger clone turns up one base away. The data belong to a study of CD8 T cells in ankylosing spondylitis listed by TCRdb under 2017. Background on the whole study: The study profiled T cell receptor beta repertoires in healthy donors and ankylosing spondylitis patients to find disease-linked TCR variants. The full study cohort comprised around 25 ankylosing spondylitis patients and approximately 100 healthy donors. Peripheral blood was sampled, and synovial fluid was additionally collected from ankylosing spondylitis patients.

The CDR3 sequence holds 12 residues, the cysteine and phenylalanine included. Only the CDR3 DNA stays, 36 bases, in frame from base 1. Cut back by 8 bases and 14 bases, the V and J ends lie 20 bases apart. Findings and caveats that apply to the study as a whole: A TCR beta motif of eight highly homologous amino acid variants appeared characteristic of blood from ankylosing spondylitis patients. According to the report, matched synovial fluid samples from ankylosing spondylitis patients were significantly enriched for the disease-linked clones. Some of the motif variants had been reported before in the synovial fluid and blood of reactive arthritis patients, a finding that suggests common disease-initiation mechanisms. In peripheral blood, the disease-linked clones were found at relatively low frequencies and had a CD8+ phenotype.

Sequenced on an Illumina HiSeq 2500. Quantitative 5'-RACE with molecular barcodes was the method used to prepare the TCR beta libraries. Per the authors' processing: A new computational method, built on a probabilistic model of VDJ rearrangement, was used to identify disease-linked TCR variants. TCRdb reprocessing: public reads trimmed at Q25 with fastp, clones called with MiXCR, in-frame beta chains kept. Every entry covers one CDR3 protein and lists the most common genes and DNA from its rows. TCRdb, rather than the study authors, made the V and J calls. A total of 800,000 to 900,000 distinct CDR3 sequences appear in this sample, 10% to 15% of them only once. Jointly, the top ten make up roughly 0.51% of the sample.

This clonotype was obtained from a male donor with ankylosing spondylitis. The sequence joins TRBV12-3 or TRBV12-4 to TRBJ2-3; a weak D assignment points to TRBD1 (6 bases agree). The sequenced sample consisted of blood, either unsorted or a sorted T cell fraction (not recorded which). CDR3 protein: CASHPGTKRSYF. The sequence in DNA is TGTGCCAGCCACCCCGGGACAAAAAGATCGTATTTT.